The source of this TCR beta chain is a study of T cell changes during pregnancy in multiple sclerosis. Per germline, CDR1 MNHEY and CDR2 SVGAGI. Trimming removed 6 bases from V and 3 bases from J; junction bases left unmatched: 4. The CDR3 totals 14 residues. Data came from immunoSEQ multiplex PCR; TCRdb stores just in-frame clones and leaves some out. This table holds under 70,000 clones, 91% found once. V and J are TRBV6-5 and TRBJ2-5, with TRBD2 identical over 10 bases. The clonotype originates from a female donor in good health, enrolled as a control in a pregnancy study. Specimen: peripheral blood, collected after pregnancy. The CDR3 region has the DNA TGTGCCAGCAGGACTAGCGGGTCCGAAGAGACCCAGTACTTC. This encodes CASRTSGSEETQYF.